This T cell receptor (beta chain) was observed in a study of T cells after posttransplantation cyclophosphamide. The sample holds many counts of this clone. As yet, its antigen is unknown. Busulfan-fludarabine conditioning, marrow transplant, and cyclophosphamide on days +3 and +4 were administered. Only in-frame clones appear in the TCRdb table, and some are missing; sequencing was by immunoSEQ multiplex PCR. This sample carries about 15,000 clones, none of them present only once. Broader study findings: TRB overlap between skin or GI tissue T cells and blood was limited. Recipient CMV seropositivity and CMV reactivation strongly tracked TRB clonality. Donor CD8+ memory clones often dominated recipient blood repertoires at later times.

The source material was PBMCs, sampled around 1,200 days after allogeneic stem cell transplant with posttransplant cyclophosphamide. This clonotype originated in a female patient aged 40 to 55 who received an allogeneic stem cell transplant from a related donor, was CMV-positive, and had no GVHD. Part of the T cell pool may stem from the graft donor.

In DNA, the CDR3 is TGTGCCAGCAGACCCGGGACACTCTATGGCTACACCTTC. Encoded protein: CASRPGTLYGYTF. The rearrangement links TRBV28 to TRBJ1-2; maybe TRBD1 (6 bases). CDR3 size: 13 residues. The ends were cut back, 6 bases at V and 4 bases at J, with 12 bases in the middle. Germline CDR1 reads MDHEN; CDR2 reads SYDVKM.